The T cell receptor (beta chain) described here comes from a study of T-cell reconstitution after alpha-beta-depleted transplantation in children. This CDR3 has 14 residues. V was pared by 7 bases and J by 7 bases, with 12 bases of the junction left unmatched. This clonotype was counted only a few times. The target antigen is unknown. General study findings and limits: Expanded clones from the graft, numbering several hundred, reportedly supplied alpha-beta T cells about two months after transplant. T-cell counts and diversity at one year post-transplant came mainly from newly produced T cells. It was surviving recipient T cells and thymic progenitors that gave some patients high TCRbeta diversity at day 60.

Preparation of the TCRbeta library used unique molecular identifiers. Each CDR3 protein is one row after TCRdb ran MiXCR on the PCR reads. The sample has 450,000 to 550,000 distinct CDR3 sequences, more than 9.5% seen once. Specimen: PBMCs, mostly from graft donor cells, collected 180 days after TCRalphabeta/CD19-depleted stem cell transplant. The TCR was taken from a female patient aged 2-9 years who had a stem cell transplant for aplastic anemia, so the T cells may come from the graft donor. This chain joins TRBV12-3 or TRBV12-4 and TRBJ1-2, with TRBD1 matching 7 bases. The DNA for the CDR3 is TGTGCCAGCACCCCGACAGGGCCCTTCGGTGGCTACACCTTC. This codes for CASTPTGPFGGYTF.